Detailed here is one T cell receptor (beta chain). Its antigen remains unknown. One junction end does not reproduce the germline sequence, and a read error may be involved. PCR was performed a second time for 7 to 11 cycles using a sample-barcoded 5' primer and a J-beta primer mix. MiXCR, run by TCRdb on the 5' RACE reads, gives a single entry per CDR3 protein. This table has some 940,000 distinct CDR3 sequences, roughly 28% appearing once. The entry originates in a study of blood T cells in healthy people across ages. The germline V gene has CDR1 SQVTM and CDR2 ANQGSEA. The CDR3 runs 16 residues. Whole-study findings and limits: TCR beta diversity, measured per million T cells, fell in a roughly linear way with age.

This sample also belongs to another study, concerning T cells of mothers and their children.

This clonotype was sampled from a woman in her 40s in good health. Input material: blood. The chain couples TRBV29-1 to TRBJ2-5; 9 bases are shared with TRBD1. The CDR3 DNA follows: TGCAGCGTGGGGGACAGGGCCCTCCTGTTCCAAGAGACCCTGTACTTC. This sequence encodes CSVGDRALLFQETLYF.